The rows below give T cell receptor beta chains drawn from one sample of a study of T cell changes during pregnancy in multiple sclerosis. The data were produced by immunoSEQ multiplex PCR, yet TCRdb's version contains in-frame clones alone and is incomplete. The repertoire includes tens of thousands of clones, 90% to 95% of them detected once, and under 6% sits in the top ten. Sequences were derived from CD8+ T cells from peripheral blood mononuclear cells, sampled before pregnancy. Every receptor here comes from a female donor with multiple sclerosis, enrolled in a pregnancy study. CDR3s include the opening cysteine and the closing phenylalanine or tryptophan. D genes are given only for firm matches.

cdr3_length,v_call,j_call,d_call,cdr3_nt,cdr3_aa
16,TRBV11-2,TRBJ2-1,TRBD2,TGTGCCAGCAGTCTAGTAGGGGGACTAGATTACAATGAGCAGTTCTTC,CASSLVGGLDYNEQFF
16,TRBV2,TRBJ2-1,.,TGTGCCAGCAGCGGCTCGGACAACCACGTTAACAATGAGCAGTTCTTC,CASSGSDNHVNNEQFF
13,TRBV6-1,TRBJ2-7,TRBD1,TGTGCCAGCGGAGGACAGGGGAAATACGAGCAGTACTTC,CASGGQGKYEQYF
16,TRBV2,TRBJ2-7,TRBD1,TGTGCCAGCAGTGACGATGCGGGACAGGGAATTTACGAGCAGTACTTC,CASSDDAGQGIYEQYF
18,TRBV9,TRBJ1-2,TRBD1,TGTGCCAGCAGCGTAGAAGAGGGGGCACAGGCAGCTAACTATGGCTACACCTTC,CASSVEEGAQAANYGYTF
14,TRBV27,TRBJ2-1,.,TGTGCCAGCAGTGCCCAGGTGAAGCCCAATGAGCAGTTCTTC,CASSAQVKPNEQFF
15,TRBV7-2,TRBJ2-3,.,TGTGCCAGCAGCTTAGGTCGCGGGTACACAGATACGCAGTATTTT,CASSLGRGYTDTQYF
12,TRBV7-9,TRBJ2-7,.,TGTGCCAGCAGCCACGACAACTACGAGCAGTACTTC,CASSHDNYEQYF
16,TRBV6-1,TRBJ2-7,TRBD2,TGTGCCAGCAGTGAATGGGCGGGGGGCGGAACCTACGAGCAGTACTTC,CASSEWAGGGTYEQYF
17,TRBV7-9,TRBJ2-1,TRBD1,TGTGCCAGCAGCCACCCATCCGGGACAGGGGACTACAATGAGCAGTTCTTC,CASSHPSGTGDYNEQFF
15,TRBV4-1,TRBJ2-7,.,TGCGCCAGCAGCCAAATCAAGGATGACTTCTACGAGCAGTACTTC,CASSQIKDDFYEQYF
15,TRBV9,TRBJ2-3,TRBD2,TGTGCCAGCACCGCCCCGGGGGGGCTTATAGATACGCAGTATTTT,CASTAPGGLIDTQYF
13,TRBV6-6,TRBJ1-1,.,TGTGCCAGCACCCCCGGGGGGAGCACTGAAGCTTTCTTT,CASTPGGSTEAFF